Many counts were recorded for the clone carrying this T cell receptor beta chain. Its antigen is unidentified. The sample is drawn from a study of human T cells and chemical hapten exposure. Study in general: Mostly female, the patients presented with alopecia areata, totalis or universalis. Study outcomes and limitations: Unchanged with DPC sensitization were TCRs above 1 in 1000 frequency.

Time point indicated: patch test 1, 2 weeks after DPC sensitization. Noted treatment: therapeutic diphenylcyclopropenone sensitization with weekly scalp DPC. V was clipped by 5 bases and J by 1 base, with 11 bases between them. Germline CDR1 and CDR2: DFQATT and SNEGSKA (reference sequence). The CDR3 is 13 residues long. The library labeled individual cDNA molecules by adding unique molecular identifiers to them. TCRdb re-derived calls from the RACE reads in MiXCR, one entry per CDR3 protein. The table records some 380,000 distinct CDR3 sequences, approximately 4.4% of them present only once. Specimen: whole blood, collected in connection with sensitization to the hapten diphenylcyclopropenone (DPC). The chain joins TRBV20-1 to TRBJ1-1, with D possibly TRBD1 on 6 matching bases. This clonotype was obtained from a woman aged 45-60 years with alopecia areata. Some clones in this sample may be carry-over from other donors' samples. CDR3: CSAGQPTNTEAFF. For the CDR3, the DNA is TGCAGTGCTGGACAGCCGACGAACACTGAAGCTTTCTTT.